This T cell receptor (beta chain) was observed in a study of blood T cell repertoires in COVID-19. CDR1 LGHNT and CDR2 FRNRAP come from the germline V gene. The CDR3 length is 12 residues. The germline V and J ends were trimmed by 6 bases and 4 bases, with 9 bases remaining between them. Repertoires were generated with immunoSEQ multiplex PCR, while TCRdb's copy carries only in-frame clones and drops some. The table lists roughly 34,000 clones, more than 90% of them singletons. The V and J genes are TRBV12-5 and TRBJ2-5; no definite D call. The receptor was derived from a man aged 60 to 75 with active or convalescent COVID-19. Sequencing was carried out using peripheral blood. In DNA, the CDR3 is TGTGCTAGTGGCCTAGACGTAGAGACCCAGTACTTC. Protein product: CASGLDVETQYF.